Shown below are 20 T cell receptor beta chains from a single sample sequenced in a study of cytotoxic CD8 clonotypes in ibrutinib-treated CLL. TCRdb keeps only in-frame clones here, not all; method: immunoSEQ multiplex PCR. The top ten clones hold 11% of a sample with approximately 140,000 clones, roughly 90% of them seen once. The source material was PBMCs, sampled after 12 months of ibrutinib treatment. Source of these receptors: a human donor with chronic lymphocytic leukemia.

The CDR3 region is CASSLNGQGQQPQHF. CDR3 nucleotides: TGTGCCAGCAGCTTAAACGGACAGGGTCAACAGCCCCAGCATTTT. The chain carries TRBV7-2 and TRBJ1-5; 8 positions match TRBD1. Germline loops: CDR1 SGHTA, CDR2 FQGNSA. V lost 2 bases and J lost 7; bases outside the gene matches: 7. CDR3 length: 15 residues.

The CDR3 here is CASSSIRLAEAYEQYF. CDR3 sequence (DNA): TGTGCCAGCAGTTCCATCAGACTAGCGGAAGCCTACGAGCAGTACTTC. The chain uses TRBV6-6 and TRBJ2-7; 9 nucleotides match TRBD2. Germline assignment: CDR1 MNHNY and CDR2 SVGAGI (reference sequence). V shed 4 bases and J 2 bases; nucleotides not matched to a gene: 9. This CDR3 is built from 16 residues.

This chain links TRBV28 with TRBJ2-7; 8 bases match TRBD1. CDR3 size: 15 residues. V dropped 6 bases and J dropped 0; count of bases not matched to a gene: 7. Per the germline V gene, CDR1 is MDHEN and CDR2 is SYDVKM. The CDR3 bases are TGTGCCAGCAGGGTGGGACAGGATAGCTCCTACGAGCAGTACTTC. It is translated as CASRVGQDSSYEQYF.

The chain recombines TRBV18 with TRBJ2-7; D perhaps matches TRBD2 (5 bases). The V gene lost 6 bases and the J gene lost 3 bases, with 15 bases spanning the gap. CDR3 length: 14 residues. The germline V gene has CDR1 KGHSH and CDR2 LQKENI. The CDR3 region is CASSTGVSDYEQYF. The CDR3 DNA reads TGTGCCAGCTCGACCGGGGTGTCGGACTACGAGCAGTACTTC.

The rearrangement links TRBV14 to TRBJ2-7; no definite D call. Looked up from germline, CDR1 is SGHDN and CDR2 is FVKESK. The germline V and J ends were trimmed by 1 base and 0 bases, with 7 bases remaining between them. The CDR3 covers 14 residues. The CDR3 region is CASSQAQISYEQYF. CDR3 nucleotides: TGTGCCAGCAGCCAAGCACAGATCTCCTACGAGCAGTACTTC.

This chain connects TRBV15 to TRBJ2-1, with TRBD2 identical over 9 bases. Looked up from germline, CDR1 is LNHNV and CDR2 is YYDKDF (reference sequence). CDR3 length equals 16 residues. J lost 7 bases, V lost 0 bases, and 7 bases had no gene match. The chain's CDR3 is CATSRDHGLAGNEQFF. In DNA form, the CDR3 reads TGTGCCACCAGCAGAGATCATGGGCTAGCGGGAAATGAGCAGTTCTTC.

In its sample, this clone was seen once. The rearrangement links TRBV28 to TRBJ1-5; TRBD1 is a possible D gene (5 bases). V was cut by 6 bases and J by 0 bases, with 27 bases left in between. From germline, CDR1 is MDHEN and CDR2 SYDVKM. The CDR3 has 20 amino acids. The CDR3 spells CASRTISLRDPRGSNQPQHF. Written as DNA, the CDR3 is TGTGCCAGCAGGACAATCTCGCTCCGGGATCCAAGGGGTAGCAATCAGCCCCAGCATTTT. The full variable domain, its missing parts supplied by reference TRBV28 and TRBJ1-5, is DVKVTQSSRYLVKRTGEKVFLECVQDMDHENMFWYRQDPGLGLRLIYFSYDVKMKEKGDIPEGYSVSREKKERFSLILESASTNQTSMYLCASRTISLRDPRGSNQPQHFGDGTRLSIL.

This chain joins TRBV28 and TRBJ2-7, with 7 positions matching TRBD1. This CDR3 spans 13 amino acids. The J segment lost 5 bases and the V segment lost 7 bases, leaving 8 bases of the junction unmatched. The germline V gene has CDR1 MDHEN and CDR2 SYDVKM. The CDR3 loop reads CASKAAGGNEQYF. The CDR3 coding sequence is TGTGCCAGCAAAGCTGCAGGGGGTAACGAGCAGTACTTC. Based on the CDR3 plus reference TRBV28 and TRBJ2-7, the full variable domain is DVKVTQSSRYLVKRTGEKVFLECVQDMDHENMFWYRQDPGLGLRLIYFSYDVKMKEKGDIPEGYSVSREKKERFSLILESASTNQTSMYLCASKAAGGNEQYFGPGTRLTVT.

The V gene is TRBV5-1, the J gene TRBJ2-3; D is possibly TRBD2 (6 bases). V was pared by 0 bases and J by 5 bases, with 10 bases between. This CDR3 is built from 14 residues. Germline V gene lookup returns CDR1 SGHRS and CDR2 YFSETQ. The CDR3 bases are TGCGCCAGCAGCTTGGGGCGGGAAGGAGATACGCAGTATTTT. This sequence encodes CASSLGREGDTQYF.

The CDR3 protein is CASSLYPSRDTEAFF. The CDR3 nucleotides read TGCGCCAGCAGCCTATACCCCTCCAGGGACACTGAAGCTTTCTTT. The chain combines TRBV5-1 with TRBJ1-1; the D gene is possibly TRBD1 (5 bases). V lost 4 bases to trimming and J lost 3 bases, with 16 bases between them. The germline gives CDR1 SGHRS, CDR2 YFSETQ. The CDR3 sequence is 15 residues long. Drawing the rest from reference TRBV5-1 and TRBJ1-1, the complete variable domain is KAGVTQTPRYLIKTRGQQVTLSCSPISGHRSVSWYQQTPGQGLQFLFEYFSETQRNKGNFPGRFSGRQFSNSRSEMNVSTLELGDSALYLCASSLYPSRDTEAFFGQGTRLTVV.

Worth noting for this clone: One end of the junction does not line up with germline, which may come from a read error. The chain joins TRBV28 to TRBJ2-7, with 8 positions matching TRBD1. The CDR3 totals 15 residues. Germline CDR1 reads MDHEN; CDR2 reads SYDVKM. As DNA, the CDR3 is TGTGCCAGCAGTCAACAACCCGACAGGGGAGGTTCACGCCACTTC. Amino acids: CASSQQPDRGGSRHF.

The chain combines TRBV5-1 with TRBJ2-1; 8 positions match TRBD2. V shed 0 bases and J 5 bases; nucleotides not matched to a gene: 1. Germline CDR1 reads SGHRS; CDR2 reads YFSETQ. This CDR3 spans 14 amino acids. In nucleotides, the CDR3 is TGCGCCAGCAGCTTGGGGACTAGCCACAATGAGCAGTTCTTC. This encodes CASSLGTSHNEQFF.

DNA of the CDR3: TGTGCCATCGGGGGGGGTCTGAACACTGAAGCTTTCTTT. It specifies CAIGGGLNTEAFF. This sequence joins TRBV2 and TRBJ1-1; perhaps TRBD1 as D (5 bases). V lost 10 bases, J lost 0 bases, and 12 bases lay in between. Germline V gene sequence: CDR1 SNHLY, CDR2 FYNNEI. The CDR3 length is 13 residues. Together with reference TRBV2 and TRBJ1-1, the CDR3 gives the full variable domain: EPEVTQTPSHQVTQMGQEVILRCVPISNHLYFYWYRQILGQKVEFLVSFYNNEISEKSEIFDDQFSVERPDGSNFTLKIRSTKLEDSAMYFCAIGGGLNTEAFFGQGTRLTVV.

The chain employs TRBV19 and TRBJ1-5; 7 bases map to TRBD1. Germline CDR1 reads LNHDA; CDR2 reads SQIVND (reference sequence). J gave up 6 bases and V 7 bases, and 9 bases lay outside the gene matches. This CDR3 has 14 amino acids. CDR3 coding DNA: TGTGCCAGTATGGTCAGGGGGATCGGTCAGCCCCAGCATTTT. Its protein product is CASMVRGIGQPQHF.

The chain employs TRBV19 and TRBJ2-4; D may be TRBD2 (6 bases). Trimming removed 2 bases at V and 2 bases at J, with 13 bases between. The CDR3 has 16 residues. The germline gives CDR1 LNHDA, CDR2 SQIVND (reference sequence). CDR3 coding DNA: TGTGCCAGTAGTATACGCGGGATTGTGCCCAAAAACATTCAGTACTTC. Translated, it gives CASSIRGIVPKNIQYF. Combining the CDR3 with reference TRBV19 and TRBJ2-4 gives the whole variable domain DGGITQSPKYLFRKEGQNVTLSCEQNLNHDAMYWYRQDPGQGLRLIYYSQIVNDFQKGDIAEGYSVSREKKESFPLTVTSAQKNPTAFYLCASSIRGIVPKNIQYFGAGTRLSVL.

V and J are TRBV29-1 and TRBJ1-2, with D perhaps TRBD1 (6 bases). V was trimmed by 1 base and J by 6 bases, leaving 12 bases between them. Germline V CDR1 and CDR2: SQVTM, ANQGSEA. CDR3 length: 13 amino acids. The CDR3 DNA follows: TGCAGCGTTGAAGCGGGGAAGGGGGATGGCTACACCTTC. This translates into CSVEAGKGDGYTF.

V gene TRBV9 combines with J gene TRBJ2-5; 7 nucleotides agree with TRBD2. Trimming removed 2 bases from V and 3 bases from J; junction bases left unmatched: 13. Looked up from germline, CDR1 is SGDLS and CDR2 is YYNGEE. CDR3 length: 17 residues. Written as DNA, the CDR3 is TGTGCCAGCAGCGTCCACCCTTTGATAAGCGGGGAAGAGACCCAGTACTTC. Amino acids: CASSVHPLISGEETQYF.

This sequence joins TRBV19 and TRBJ1-3; D may be TRBD1 (6 bases). V lost 7 bases and J 0 bases, leaving 16 bases between the germline ends. In germline, CDR1 is LNHDA, CDR2 SQIVND (reference sequence). The CDR3 is 16 amino acids. The CDR3 DNA follows: TGTGCCAGTAAACCGACAGGTCGACGCTCTGGAAACACCATATATTTT. The encoded protein is CASKPTGRRSGNTIYF. The variable domain in full, completed from reference TRBV19 and TRBJ1-3, reads DGGITQSPKYLFRKEGQNVTLSCEQNLNHDAMYWYRQDPGQGLRLIYYSQIVNDFQKGDIAEGYSVSREKKESFPLTVTSAQKNPTAFYLCASKPTGRRSGNTIYFGEGSWLTVV.

The rearrangement uses TRBV7-8 and TRBJ2-7; 7 positions agree with TRBD2. The CDR3 is 12 residues long. J gave up 1 base and V 7 bases, and 1 base lay outside the gene matches. Germline CDR1 is SGHVS and CDR2 is FQNEAQ. The CDR3 region is CASTGLSYEQYF. Here the CDR3 DNA reads TGTGCCAGCACGGGACTATCCTACGAGCAGTACTTC.

This clone turned up a few times. The CDR3 region has the DNA TGTGCCAGCAGCTTAGAAGGGACAGGGGAAAACATTCAGTACTTC. Its translation is CASSLEGTGENIQYF. V is TRBV7-7 and J is TRBJ2-4; 10 positions agree with TRBD1. The CDR3 consists of 15 residues. In germline, CDR1 is SSHAT, CDR2 FNYEAQ (reference sequence). The V gene end was trimmed by 1 base and the J gene end by 5 bases; junction bases not matched to a gene: 2.